The 28 T cell receptor beta chains below all came from one sample that was sequenced in a study of cytomegalovirus exposure and HLA in healthy donors. PCR employed 60 Vbeta and 13 Jbeta primers. Here immunoSEQ multiplex PCR was the method, and the copy in TCRdb shows in-frame clones only, minus some. The repertoire holds 170,000 or so clones, with around 82% as singletons. The sequenced sample was PBMCs. These receptors were collected from a man aged 35-49 years in good health and CMV-seronegative.

The chain uses TRBV14 and TRBJ2-1; a possible D gene is TRBD2 (6 bases). Deletions cut 0 bases from V and 8 bases from J, with 8 bases between. CDR1 and CDR2 (germline): SGHDN, FVKESK. The CDR3 is 13 amino acids. The CDR3: CASSQDWGDEQFF. The DNA of the CDR3 is TGTGCCAGCAGCCAAGATTGGGGGGATGAGCAGTTCTTC.

The chain links TRBV7-9 to TRBJ2-1; 14 bases are shared with TRBD2. From germline, CDR1 is SEHNR and CDR2 FQNEAQ (reference sequence). The CDR3 sequence is 15 residues long. V dropped 4 bases and J dropped 5; count of bases not matched to a gene: 1. CDR3 amino acids: CASSSGLAGDNEQFF. Written as DNA, the CDR3 is TGTGCCAGCAGCTCGGGACTAGCGGGAGACAATGAGCAGTTCTTC.

This clone was detected a few times. The chain carries TRBV4-3 and TRBJ1-1, with D unclear. CDR1 is LGHNA and CDR2 is YSLEER in the germline V gene. The V gene lost 0 bases and the J gene lost 1 base, with 6 bases spanning the gap. CDR3 length: 14 residues. The CDR3 nucleotides read TGCGCCAGCAGCCAAGATACATCGAACACTGAAGCTTTCTTT. Translating it yields CASSQDTSNTEAFF.

The rearrangement uses TRBV9 and TRBJ2-5; possible D gene TRBD2, 6 bases. Per the germline V gene, CDR1 is SGDLS and CDR2 is YYNGEE. The CDR3 sequence is 14 residues long. V lost 3 bases, J lost 3 bases, and 12 bases lay in between. The CDR3 is CASSDRAGEETQYF. CDR3 coding DNA: TGTGCCAGCAGCGATCGAGCGGGTGAAGAGACCCAGTACTTC.

This chain uses TRBV15 with TRBJ2-1, with D possibly matching TRBD2 (5 bases). V lost 0 bases and J 2 bases, leaving 8 bases between the germline ends. This CDR3 is 15 amino acids long. Per germline, CDR1 LNHNV and CDR2 YYDKDF (reference sequence). CDR3 DNA: TGTGCCACCAGCAGAGAGGGCGGGCCCTACAATGAGCAGTTCTTC. This encodes CATSREGGPYNEQFF.

The gene calls are TRBV5-4 and TRBJ2-3; weak D call: TRBD2 (6 bases). Trimming removed 1 base at V and 1 base at J, with 16 bases between. The CDR3 has 17 residues. In germline, CDR1 is SGHNT, CDR2 YYREEE (reference sequence). Here the CDR3 DNA reads TGTGCCAGCAGCTTGCATAGGCGGGAAGGCGGCACAGATACGCAGTATTTT. Translated: CASSLHRREGGTDTQYF.

The chain couples TRBV7-9 to TRBJ2-1; D is uncertain. V lost 1 base and J 0 bases, leaving 10 bases between the germline ends. This CDR3 contains 16 residues. CDR1 and CDR2 (germline): SEHNR, FQNEAQ (reference sequence). CDR3 residues: CASSLVSGGSYNEQFF. For the CDR3, the DNA is TGTGCCAGCAGCTTAGTTTCTGGCGGCTCCTACAATGAGCAGTTCTTC. Supplemented by reference TRBV7-9 and TRBJ2-1, the full variable domain reads DTGVSQNPRHKITKRGQNVTFRCDPISEHNRLYWYRQTLGQGPEFLTYFQNEAQLEKSRLLSDRFSAERPKGSFSTLEIQRTEQGDSAMYLCASSLVSGGSYNEQFFGPGTRLTVL.

The chain uses TRBV19 and TRBJ2-5; D might be TRBD2 (5 bases). The V end lost 6 bases, the J end lost 0 bases, and 8 bases lay between the germline ends. CDR1 LNHDA and CDR2 SQIVND come from the germline V gene (reference sequence). This CDR3 is 13 amino acids long. In DNA, the CDR3 is TGTGCCAGTAGAGGAGCGGACCAAGAGACCCAGTACTTC. Its protein product is CASRGADQETQYF.

Only one count was recorded for this clone. The chain uses TRBV6-6 and TRBJ2-3, with no clear D. Germline CDR1 reads MNHNY; CDR2 reads SVGAGI (reference sequence). The V and J ends lost 6 bases and 3 bases respectively, with 10 bases between them. CDR3 size: 13 residues. CDR3 sequence (DNA): TGTGCCAGCAGGTTCCTGAGAACAGATACGCAGTATTTT. As protein: CASRFLRTDTQYF.

This chain joins TRBV2 and TRBJ1-1, with D possibly TRBD1 on 6 matching bases. Germline CDR1 SNHLY, CDR2 FYNNEI. There are 14 residues in the CDR3. V was trimmed by 1 base and J by 13 bases, leaving 19 bases between them. CDR3 sequence (DNA): TGTGCCAGCAGTGAAGGGTGGCAGGGGAGAGTGGATTTCTTT. Translating gives CASSEGWQGRVDFF.

V is TRBV15 and J is TRBJ1-5, with 10 bases identical to TRBD1. This CDR3 region has 17 residues. Germline CDR1 LNHNV, CDR2 YYDKDF (reference sequence). After removal of 2 bases from V and 3 bases from J, the junction contained 7 bases not matched to a gene. CDR3 sequence reads: CATSRSLGTGANQPQHF. For the CDR3, the DNA is TGTGCCACCAGCAGATCTCTAGGGACAGGGGCCAATCAGCCCCAGCATTTT.

The chain employs TRBV19 and TRBJ2-7; TRBD1 matches 9 bases. This CDR3 region has 14 residues. Trimming removed 6 bases from V and 6 bases from J; junction bases left unmatched: 9. Germline-derived CDR1 and CDR2 are LNHDA and SQIVND (reference sequence). For the CDR3, the DNA is TGTGCCAGTAGGCCGGGACAGGGTATACCCGAGCAGTACTTC. It is translated as CASRPGQGIPEQYF.

This chain links TRBV6-4 with TRBJ1-5, with no clear D. CDR3 length: 14 amino acids. V lost 3 bases to trimming and J lost 4 bases, with 10 bases between them. Germline V CDR1 and CDR2: MRHNA, SNTAGT. In nucleotides, the CDR3 is TGTGCCAGCAGTGATTCAGAGAGGAATCAGCCCCAGCATTTT. Translating it yields CASSDSERNQPQHF.

The chain carries TRBV5-4 and TRBJ2-7; 10 bases map to TRBD2. The ends lost 4 bases at V and 0 bases at J; junction bases unmatched: 4. Germline V CDR1 and CDR2: SGHNT, YYREEE (reference sequence). CDR3 length: 15 residues. For the CDR3, the DNA is TGTGCCAGCAGCCCCGGGACTAGCGACTCCTACGAGCAGTACTTC. This codes for CASSPGTSDSYEQYF.

This clone occurred a few times. The chain uses TRBV30 and TRBJ1-6; D is perhaps TRBD1 (6 bases). Per germline, CDR1 GTSNPN and CDR2 SVGIG (reference sequence). V was shortened by 3 bases and J by 9 bases, with 12 bases between the two germline ends. The CDR3 is 13 residues long. As DNA, the CDR3 is TGTGCCTGGAGACGGACAGTCAGTTCACCCCTCCACTTT. Translation gives CAWRRTVSSPLHF.

This clone was picked up one time. The gene calls are TRBV9 and TRBJ2-1; weak D call: TRBD2 (6 bases). V lost 7 bases and J 0 bases, leaving 8 bases between the germline ends. The CDR3 length is 13 residues. Germline V gene lookup returns CDR1 SGDLS and CDR2 YYNGEE. CDR3 nucleotides: TGTGCCAGCGGAGGGGCCTCCTACAATGAGCAGTTCTTC. It encodes CASGGASYNEQFF. Together with reference TRBV9 and TRBJ2-1, the CDR3 gives the full variable domain: DSGVTQTPKHLITATGQRVTLRCSPRSGDLSVYWYQQSLDQGLQFLIQYYNGEERAKGNILERFSAQQFPDLHSELNLSSLELGDSALYFCASGGASYNEQFFGPGTRLTVL.

The rearrangement links TRBV14 to TRBJ1-5; D is unclear. Trimming cost V 0 bases and J 9 bases, with 9 bases left between them. CDR3 length: 13 residues. In germline, CDR1 is SGHDN, CDR2 FVKESK. CDR3 nucleotide sequence: TGTGCCAGCAGCCAAGAACGCGCCGGGCCCCAGCATTTT. It specifies CASSQERAGPQHF.

Regarding this clone: Relative to the germline gene, one junction end is altered; a read error may explain this. The chain links TRBV7-9 to TRBJ1-1; D is ambiguous. The CDR3 covers 15 residues. Germline CDR1 SEHNR, CDR2 FQNEAQ (reference sequence). This chain's CDR3 is CSSSYPGVMNTEAFF. The CDR3 DNA sequence: TGTTCCAGCAGCTATCCCGGGGTTATGAACACTGAAGCTTTCTTT.

This clone has more than one count but fewer than ten. The V and J genes are TRBV7-9 and TRBJ2-5; 8 bases are a match to TRBD2. From germline, CDR1 is SEHNR and CDR2 FQNEAQ (reference sequence). CDR3 length equals 16 residues. J gave up 0 bases and V 7 bases, and 10 bases lay outside the gene matches. In nucleotides, the CDR3 is TGTGCCAGCACCTGGCCCCGGGGGGGGAACCAAGAGACCCAGTACTTC. Protein: CASTWPRGGNQETQYF. The full variable domain, its missing parts supplied by reference TRBV7-9 and TRBJ2-5, is DTGVSQNPRHKITKRGQNVTFRCDPISEHNRLYWYRQTLGQGPEFLTYFQNEAQLEKSRLLSDRFSAERPKGSFSTLEIQRTEQGDSAMYLCASTWPRGGNQETQYFGPGTRLLVL.

This rearrangement joins TRBV27 to TRBJ1-4; 9 nucleotides align to TRBD1. Germline loops: CDR1 MNHEY, CDR2 SMNVEV (reference sequence). Germline trimming cut 4 bases from V and 8 bases from J; bases unmatched to any gene: 5. This CDR3 contains 14 residues. CDR3 sequence (DNA): TGTGCCAGCAGTTATGACAGGGGGGCCGAAAAACTGTTTTTT. Translating gives CASSYDRGAEKLFF.

This chain uses TRBV7-2 with TRBJ2-7; 7 bases map to TRBD1. CDR3 length: 15 amino acids. J gave up 5 bases and V 3 bases, and 10 bases lay outside the gene matches. Germline V gene lookup returns CDR1 SGHTA and CDR2 FQGNSA. The CDR3 DNA follows: TGTGCCAGCAGCTTTGTAGTCAGGGGGACCCACGAGCAGTACTTC. Its translation is CASSFVVRGTHEQYF. The full variable domain, its missing parts supplied by reference TRBV7-2 and TRBJ2-7, is GAGVSQSPSNKVTEKGKDVELRCDPISGHTALYWYRQSLGQGLEFLIYFQGNSAPDKSGLPSDRFSAERTGGSVSTLTIQRTQQEDSAVYLCASSFVVRGTHEQYFGPGTRLTVT.

This chain links TRBV5-5 with TRBJ2-7; 8 bases fit TRBD2. The germline CDR1 and CDR2 sequences are SGHKS and YYEKEE (reference sequence). The CDR3 covers 14 residues. The ends lost 3 bases at V and 0 bases at J; junction bases unmatched: 2. CDR3 nucleotides: TGTGCCAGCAGCTATAGCGGGGACTCCTACGAGCAGTACTTC. Its protein product is CASSYSGDSYEQYF.

V and J are TRBV9 and TRBJ1-1; no clear D. The germline V and J ends were trimmed by 2 bases and 1 base, with 12 bases remaining between them. This CDR3 region has 15 residues. Looked up from germline, CDR1 is SGDLS and CDR2 is YYNGEE. In DNA, the CDR3 is TGTGCCAGCAGCGTTTCGGGATATGGGAACACTGAAGCTTTCTTT. Amino acids: CASSVSGYGNTEAFF. Filled out from reference TRBV9 and TRBJ1-1, the complete variable domain reads DSGVTQTPKHLITATGQRVTLRCSPRSGDLSVYWYQQSLDQGLQFLIQYYNGEERAKGNILERFSAQQFPDLHSELNLSSLELGDSALYFCASSVSGYGNTEAFFGQGTRLTVV.

The chain carries TRBV30 and TRBJ2-5, with TRBD1 matching over 12 bases. CDR1 and CDR2 from the germline V gene are GTSNPN and SVGIG (reference sequence). The V segment lost 0 bases and the J segment 7 bases; nucleotides outside the gene matches: 9. The CDR3 has 16 residues. The CDR3 spells CAWSVHRGGQGATQYF. The CDR3 DNA follows: TGTGCCTGGAGTGTACATCGGGGGGGACAGGGGGCGACCCAGTACTTC.

This clone appeared once. This chain connects TRBV30 to TRBJ2-1; D is perhaps TRBD1 (6 bases). The CDR3 consists of 12 residues. The V end lost 5 bases, the J end lost 7 bases, and 12 bases lay between the germline ends. Germline CDR1 GTSNPN, CDR2 SVGIG (reference sequence). The CDR3 coding sequence is TGTGCCTGGGGGGGCGGATGGAATGAGCAGTTCTTC. This gives the protein CAWGGGWNEQFF.

This clone turned up a few times. The rearrangement uses TRBV25-1 and TRBJ2-6, with a weak D call TRBD2 (5 bases). The V end was cut by 0 bases, the J end by 0 bases, with 6 bases between. Germline V lookup: CDR1 MGHDK, CDR2 SYGVNS. CDR3 length equals 16 residues. This chain's CDR3 is CASSEYGISGANVLTF. The CDR3 DNA reads TGTGCCAGCAGTGAATACGGGATCTCTGGGGCCAACGTCCTGACTTTC.

This clone was picked up a small number of times. This chain uses TRBV18 with TRBJ1-1; 8 bases align to TRBD1. The ends lost 3 bases at V and 0 bases at J; junction bases unmatched: 6. CDR3 length: 16 amino acids. Germline V gene data show CDR1 as KGHSH and CDR2 as LQKENI. Here the CDR3 reads CASSPAGGMVNTEAFF. The DNA of the CDR3 is TGTGCCAGCTCACCGGCAGGGGGCATGGTGAACACTGAAGCTTTCTTT.

The J gene is TRBJ1-5, the V gene TRBV2, with 8 bases matching TRBD1. The junction had 7 bases not matched to a gene; V was cut back by 11 bases and J by 4 bases. Per the germline V gene, CDR1 is SNHLY and CDR2 is FYNNEI. The CDR3 has 13 residues. The CDR3 coding sequence is TGTGCCGGATCAGGGGGCGAAAATCAGCCCCAGCATTTT. Translating gives CAGSGGENQPQHF.